This T cell receptor (beta chain) emerged from a study of T cells expressing NK-cell markers. Study overall: All TCR beta repertoires analysed originated from sorted CD3+CD56+NKG2C+, CD3+CD56+NKG2C- and CD3+CD56-NKG2C+ T cells. Sequencing covered eight donors, seven HCMV-seropositive and one seronegative. Overall study results and limits: Dominant NKG2C+ clonotypes in 6 or 7 donors made up roughly 1.0-8% of CD8+ T cells.

UMIs accompanied the 5'RACE template switching by which TCR beta cDNA was made. From its re-call of the 5' RACE reads, TCRdb lists each CDR3 protein once, without DNA. The table for this sample gives about 430,000 distinct CDR3 sequences. Concerning this clonotype itself: Its antigen is undetermined.

The sample consisted of blood T cells: a sorted CD56 or NKG2C T cell subset, CD4+ or CD8+ T cells, or bulk PBMC T cells (not recorded which). The TCR sequence derives from a woman aged 45-65 years in good health.

CDR3 region: CASSPAREHGELFF. The genes are TRBV5-1 and TRBJ2-2. The CDR3 runs 14 residues. In germline, CDR1 is SGHRS, CDR2 YFSETQ.